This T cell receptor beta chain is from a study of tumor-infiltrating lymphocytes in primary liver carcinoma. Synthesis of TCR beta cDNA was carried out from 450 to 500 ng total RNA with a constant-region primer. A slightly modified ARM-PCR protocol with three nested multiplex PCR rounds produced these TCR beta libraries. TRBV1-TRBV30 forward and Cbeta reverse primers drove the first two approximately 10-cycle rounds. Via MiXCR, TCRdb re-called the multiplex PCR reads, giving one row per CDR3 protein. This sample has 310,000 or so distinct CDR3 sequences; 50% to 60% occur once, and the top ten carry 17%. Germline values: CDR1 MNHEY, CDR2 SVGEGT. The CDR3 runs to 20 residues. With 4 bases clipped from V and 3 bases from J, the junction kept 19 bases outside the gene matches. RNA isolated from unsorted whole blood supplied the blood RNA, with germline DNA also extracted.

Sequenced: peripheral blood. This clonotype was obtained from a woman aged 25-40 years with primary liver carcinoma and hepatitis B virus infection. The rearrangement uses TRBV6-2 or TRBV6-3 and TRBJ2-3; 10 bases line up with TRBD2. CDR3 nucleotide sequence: TGTGCCAGCAGTTCCCGATTCTCCTTTTCTAGCGGGAGTAGGACAGATACGCAGTATTTT. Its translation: CASSSRFSFSSGSRTDTQYF.